This is a list of T cell receptor beta chains from one sample in a study of blood T cells in healthy people across ages. In TCRdb, the 5' RACE reads were re-called with MiXCR into one record per CDR3 protein. This sample has about 1.7 million distinct CDR3 sequences; approximately 28% occur once, and the top ten carry 7.7%. Sequencing was performed on blood. The receptor source for this set is a young woman in good health. CDR3s include the opening cysteine and the closing phenylalanine or tryptophan. Fields, in order: D gene, J gene, clone size, V gene, CDR3 DNA, CDR3 protein. The D gene is left open where the match is weak. Some rows mark clone size as missing; the rest say once, few, many or name a class of expanded clone.

>.|TRBJ2-7|few|TRBV7-3
TGTGCCAGCAGCCGGGGCGGAGTAATTGAGCAGTACTTC
CASSRGGVIEQYF
>.|TRBJ2-5|.|TRBV24-1
TGTGCCACCAGTGATTCAACCCTTCCCGGTGGCCAAGAGACCCAGTACTTC
CATSDSTLPGGQETQYF
>.|TRBJ1-2|.|TRBV7-2
TGTGCCAGCAGCTCCGGAGACGGGAACTATGGCTACACCTTC
CASSSGDGNYGYTF
>TRBD1|TRBJ2-7|.|TRBV7-2
TGTGCCAGCAGCTTAGGGGACAGGGGTGTGTACGAGCAGTACTTC
CASSLGDRGVYEQYF
>.|TRBJ2-3|once|TRBV12-3/TRBV12-4
TGTGCCAGCAGTTTATGGATGGGAGTAAAAGATACGCAGTATTTT
CASSLWMGVKDTQYF
>.|TRBJ1-2|few|TRBV10-3
TGTGCCATCAGTGAGTCGAAGGGCAGAGCTAACTATGGCTGCACCTTC
CAISESKGRANYGCTF
>.|TRBJ2-1|.|TRBV20-1
TGCAGTGCTCAGGAAAGAGGCTATGCAGGATCTTACAATGAGCAGTTCTTC
CSAQERGYAGSYNEQFF
>TRBD2|TRBJ2-6|few|TRBV28
TGTGCCAGCAGCTCACACCAAGCGGGGGCTGGGGCCAACGTCCTGACTTTC
CASSSHQAGAGANVLTF
>.|TRBJ2-3|many|TRBV24-1
TGTGCCACCTCTCGGGGCAACACAGATACGCAGTATTTT
CATSRGNTDTQYF
>.|TRBJ2-7|many|TRBV5-1
TGCGCCAGCAGCTTGGAGGCCGCCCCCGGGCAGTACTTC
CASSLEAAPGQYF
>.|TRBJ2-1|few|TRBV11-2
TGTGCCAGCAGCTTAGCCTACGGGGAGGTCTACAATGAGCAGTTCTTC
CASSLAYGEVYNEQFF
>.|TRBJ2-7|.|TRBV28
TGTGCCAGCACCCACCCGCGCCATAGCACCTACGAGCAGTACTTC
CASTHPRHSTYEQYF
>.|TRBJ2-5|.|TRBV6-5
TGTGCCAGCAGTCCCACTCCGCAATTGGGGACCCAGTACTTC
CASSPTPQLGTQYF
>.|TRBJ2-5|few|TRBV12-3/TRBV12-4
TGTGCCAGCAGCTCCTCTACCCAAGAGACCCAGTACTTC
CASSSSTQETQYF
>.|TRBJ2-3|once|TRBV20-1
TGCAGTGCTAGGGACCCATCCGGTGGAATCACAGATACGCAGTATTTT
CSARDPSGGITDTQYF
>TRBD2|TRBJ2-5|few|TRBV27
TGTGCCAGCAGTGTGGGACTAGCGGGGGCTCCTTGGGGAGAGACCCAGTACTTC
CASSVGLAGAPWGETQYF
>TRBD2|TRBJ2-1|few|TRBV10-2
TGCGACAGCAAAAAGCGGGAGCATTTTGAGCAGTTCTTC
CDSKKREHFEQFF
>.|TRBJ2-1|.|TRBV4-3
TGCGCCAGCAGCCAAGATGGGGGGCAGGGGTACAATGAGCAGTTCTTC
CASSQDGGQGYNEQFF
>TRBD1|TRBJ2-4|many|TRBV29-1
TGCAGCGTTGAACTCAGGACAGGGGGCTCCAAAAACATTCAGTACTTC
CSVELRTGGSKNIQYF
>.|TRBJ2-1|.|TRBV3-1
TGTGCCAGCAGCCTATACACGGGGCCCAATGAGCAGTTCTTC
CASSLYTGPNEQFF
>TRBD1|TRBJ1-2|few|TRBV29-1
TGCAGCGTTGAATATGGGACAGGGGATGGCTACACCTTC
CSVEYGTGDGYTF
>.|TRBJ2-1|few|TRBV30
TGTGCCTGGAGTAACGGGGACAATGAGCAGTTCTTC
CAWSNGDNEQFF
>TRBD1|TRBJ1-2|few|TRBV12-3/TRBV12-4
TGTGCCAGCAGTCCTAGGACAGGGGGCAATACTGGCTACACCTTC
CASSPRTGGNTGYTF
>.|TRBJ2-7|many|TRBV20-1
TGCAGTGCTAGAGAGATTAGGACCGACTCCTACAAGCAGTACTTC
CSAREIRTDSYKQYF
>TRBD2|TRBJ2-5|few|TRBV5-1
TGCGCCAGCAGCATAGTAGCGGGGGGCCTGCAAGAGACCCAGTACTTC
CASSIVAGGLQETQYF
>TRBD2|TRBJ2-3|.|TRBV4-1
TGCGCCAGCAGCCAGGAATCACTAGCGGGGGGTGTGGATACGCAGTATTTT
CASSQESLAGGVDTQYF
>.|TRBJ2-5|.|TRBV20-1
TGCAGTGCTAGTATAGCACTGATGCGGTCAGAGACCCAGTACTTC
CSASIALMRSETQYF
>.|TRBJ1-1|many|TRBV3-1
TGTGCCAGCAGCCAAGGATCGGGAGAAGCTTTCTTT
CASSQGSGEAFF
>.|TRBJ2-3|.|TRBV5-1
TGCGCCAGCAGCTTTACGGAGTCGGACACAGATACGCAGTATTTT
CASSFTESDTDTQYF
>.|TRBJ1-1|.|TRBV12-3/TRBV12-4
TGTGCCAGCAGTCAGAGGACAGTGACGAACACTGAAGCTTTCTTT
CASSQRTVTNTEAFF
>.|TRBJ2-5|once|TRBV7-2
TGTGCCAGCAGCTTAGAAGTGTCTCGGGGGACCCAGTACTTC
CASSLEVSRGTQYF
>.|TRBJ1-2|.|TRBV20-1
TGCAGTGCTAGAGGACAGCGAAAGACGAACTATGGCTACACCTTC
CSARGQRKTNYGYTF
>.|TRBJ2-2|.|TRBV3-1
TGTGCCAGCAGCAACCGGGCCACGAACACCGGGGAGCTGTTTTTT
CASSNRATNTGELFF
>.|TRBJ2-5|.|TRBV7-8
TGTGCCAGCAGCTCCTTTGTGGGGGACCAAGAGACCCAGTACTTC
CASSSFVGDQETQYF
>TRBD2|TRBJ2-3|few|TRBV29-1
TGCAGCGTTCTGGTAGCGGGAGGGAGGAATCGGTACACAGATACGCAGTATTTT
CSVLVAGGRNRYTDTQYF
>.|TRBJ2-5|few|TRBV7-9
TGTGCCAGCAGCGAAAGGGGTTCAGGAGAGACCCAGTACTTC
CASSERGSGETQYF
>.|TRBJ2-4|.|TRBV6-2/TRBV6-3
TGTGCCAGCAGACAGGGCGGCATTCAGTACTTC
CASRQGGIQYF
>TRBD2|TRBJ2-3|.|TRBV15
TGTGCCACCAGCAGAAGGGGACTAGCGGGAGAGACGCAGTATTTT
CATSRRGLAGETQYF
>.|TRBJ2-6|many|TRBV6-5
TGTGCCAGCAGTCCAGACGGCGGGGCCAACGTCCTGACTTTC
CASSPDGGANVLTF
>TRBD1|TRBJ1-1|many|TRBV12-3/TRBV12-4
TGTGCCAGCAACTTTGGACAGGGAGACGCTTTCTTT
CASNFGQGDAFF
>TRBD1|TRBJ2-3|.|TRBV25-1
TGTGCCAGCATGAGACAGGGCCTCGGCACAGATACGCAGTATTTT
CASMRQGLGTDTQYF
>.|TRBJ2-5|.|TRBV28
TGTGCCAGCAAAACGGCGGGGCAAGAGACCCAGTACTTC
CASKTAGQETQYF
>TRBD1|TRBJ1-2|few|TRBV11-2
TGTGCCAGCAGCTTTCTTGGGACAGGGGATGGCTACACCTTC
CASSFLGTGDGYTF
>.|TRBJ2-1|.|TRBV7-9
TGTGCCAGCAGCGCCCCCAGGGGGGGGAGTCCTCCTTACAATGAGCAGTTCTTC
CASSAPRGGSPPYNEQFF
>.|TRBJ2-4|.|TRBV27
TGTGCCAGCAGCCGGGACGCCAAAAACATTCAGTACTTC
CASSRDAKNIQYF
>.|TRBJ1-5|.|TRBV5-1
TGCGCCAGCAGCCCCACAGGTTATAGCAGTCAGCCCCAGCATTTT
CASSPTGYSSQPQHF
>.|TRBJ1-5|few|TRBV5-5
TGTGCCAGCAGCTGGGGGACGGCAGATAGCAATCAGCCCCAGCATTTT
CASSWGTADSNQPQHF
>TRBD1|TRBJ1-2|.|TRBV7-6
TGTGCCAGCAGCTTAGCAGGGGGCGCGGAGTATGGCTACACCTTC
CASSLAGGAEYGYTF
>.|TRBJ1-5|.|TRBV21-1
TGTGCCAGCAGCAAGACAGGGAATCAGCCCCAGCATTTT
CASSKTGNQPQHF
>.|TRBJ2-7|.|TRBV6-5
TGTGCCAGCAGTCCCGACTATTCTGACTACAATGAGCAGTACTTC
CASSPDYSDYNEQYF
>TRBD2|TRBJ2-3|few|TRBV5-1
TGCGCCAGCAGATCCGGGACTAGTTCTCAAGATACGCAGTATTTT
CASRSGTSSQDTQYF
>.|TRBJ1-5|.|TRBV6-5
TGTGCCAGCAGTTACGCCGACGCACGGGTGCGCGATAGAAATCAGCCCCAGCATTTT
CASSYADARVRDRNQPQHF